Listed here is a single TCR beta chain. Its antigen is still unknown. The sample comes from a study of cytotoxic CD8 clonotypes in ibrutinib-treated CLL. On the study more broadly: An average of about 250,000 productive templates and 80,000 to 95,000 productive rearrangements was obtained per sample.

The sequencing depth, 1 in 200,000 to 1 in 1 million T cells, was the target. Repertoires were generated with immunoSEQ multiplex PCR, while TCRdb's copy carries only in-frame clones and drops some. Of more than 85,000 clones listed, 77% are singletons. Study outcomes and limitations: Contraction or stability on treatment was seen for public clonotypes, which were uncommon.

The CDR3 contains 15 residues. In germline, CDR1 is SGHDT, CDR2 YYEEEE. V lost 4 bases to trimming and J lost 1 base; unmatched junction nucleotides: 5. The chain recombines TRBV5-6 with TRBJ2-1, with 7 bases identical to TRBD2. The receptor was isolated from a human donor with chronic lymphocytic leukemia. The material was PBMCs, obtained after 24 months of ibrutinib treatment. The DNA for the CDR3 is TGTGCCAGCAGCCCTCGGGGAGGGTCCTACAATGAGCAGTTCTTC. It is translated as CASSPRGGSYNEQFF.